A single sample gave rise to the 26 T cell receptor beta chains below, sequenced in a study of blood T cell repertoires in COVID-19. Clones were read by immunoSEQ multiplex PCR, and TCRdb kept only the in-frame ones, dropping some. This table has approximately 100,000 clones, 76% appearing once. Sample: peripheral blood. These receptors all come from an elderly man with COVID-19, enrolled during active disease.

The rearrangement links TRBV7-9 to TRBJ1-2; the match to TRBD1 covers 7 bases. Looked up from germline, CDR1 is SEHNR and CDR2 is FQNEAQ (reference sequence). The V gene end was trimmed by 3 bases and the J gene end by 1 base; junction bases not matched to a gene: 5. The CDR3 is made up of 15 amino acids. DNA of the CDR3: TGTGCCAGCAGCTTTTCCGACAGGGATAACTATGGCTACACCTTC. Its protein is CASSFSDRDNYGYTF.

For this clone: Other nucleotide sequences from this sample produce the same CDR3. The CDR3 DNA follows: TGTGCCAGCAGCGTAGGAGCGGGAGCCTACAATGAGCAGTTCTTC. Residues: CASSVGAGAYNEQFF. This chain joins TRBV9 and TRBJ2-1, with TRBD2 matching 8 bases. CDR1 is SGDLS, CDR2 YYNGEE, per germline. This CDR3 region has 15 residues. V was clipped by 0 bases and J by 2 bases; unmatched bases: 1.

The rearrangement links TRBV16 to TRBJ2-1; the D gene is possibly TRBD1 (6 bases). Germline values: CDR1 KGHSY, CDR2 FQNENV. V was shortened by 4 bases and J by 7 bases, with 8 bases between the two germline ends. The CDR3 length is 12 residues. CDR3 DNA sequence: TGTGCCAGCAGCCCCGGACAGAATGAGCAGTTCTTC. This translates into CASSPGQNEQFF.

The chain is built from TRBV2 and TRBJ2-7; 10 bases are a match to TRBD2. The CDR3 contains 15 residues. V shed 3 bases and J 3 bases; nucleotides not matched to a gene: 5. The V gene's germline CDR1 is SNHLY and CDR2 FYNNEI. The CDR3 here is CASSETSGYYYEQYF. The CDR3 nucleotides are TGTGCCAGCAGTGAGACTAGCGGGTATTACTACGAGCAGTACTTC.

J is TRBJ2-1 and V is TRBV10-1; 11 positions match TRBD2. CDR1 and CDR2 from the germline V gene are WNHNN and SYGVQD (reference sequence). The CDR3 extends over 15 amino acids. V shed 6 bases and J 10 bases; nucleotides not matched to a gene: 11. The CDR3 loop reads CASSTGTSGLGEQFF. The DNA of the CDR3 is TGCGCCAGCAGCACCGGGACTAGCGGTTTAGGCGAGCAGTTCTTC.

V and J are TRBV21-1 and TRBJ1-2; the tabulated D call, TRBD1, remains unverified against the DNA. TRBV21-1 is given as a pseudogene. There are 19 residues in the CDR3. The CDR3 coding sequence is TGTGCCAGCAGCCCCCGGGACAGGGGGCCCGCCGGCTTTGGCTATGGCTACACCTTC. Its translation is CASSPRDRGPAGFGYGYTF.

This clone appeared a single time. The V and J genes are TRBV7-3 and TRBJ2-1; TRBD1 matches at 8 bases. The V gene's germline CDR1 is SGHTA and CDR2 FQGTGA. This CDR3 is 17 amino acids long. Losses at the gene ends were 5 bases for V and 0 bases for J; bases not matched to a gene: 9. The DNA for the CDR3 is TGTGCCAGCAGCCATGACAGGGGCCCCAACTCCTACAATGAGCAGTTCTTC. Protein sequence: CASSHDRGPNSYNEQFF.

This clone was found once. The chain uses TRBV28 and TRBJ1-4, with 8 bases aligning to TRBD1. This CDR3 spans 16 amino acids. Unmatched junction bases numbered 8, after V lost 5 bases and J lost 3 bases. The germline V gene encodes CDR1 MDHEN and CDR2 SYDVKM. The CDR3 spells CASSRPRGQANEKLFF. The CDR3 DNA reads as TGTGCCAGCAGTCGACCCCGGGGACAGGCTAATGAAAAACTGTTTTTT.

The gene calls are TRBV18 and TRBJ1-6, with 12 positions matching TRBD1. Germline CDR1 KGHSH, CDR2 LQKENI. The CDR3 is 16 residues long. Trimming took 4 bases from V and 7 from J; bases not matched to a gene: 5. DNA of the CDR3: TGTGCCAGCTCACGGGGACAGGGGGCGGGGAATTCACCCCTCCACTTT. This codes for CASSRGQGAGNSPLHF.

This rearrangement joins TRBV6-1 to TRBJ2-1; 10 nucleotides line up with TRBD2. The length of the CDR3 is 16 residues. CDR1 is MNHNS, CDR2 SASEGT, per germline. The J segment lost 3 bases and the V segment lost 1 base, leaving 3 bases of the junction unmatched. CDR3 region: CASSEGLAGDYNEQFF. The CDR3 bases are TGTGCCAGCAGTGAAGGTCTAGCGGGAGACTACAATGAGCAGTTCTTC.

The genes are TRBV7-3 and TRBJ2-2; TRBD1 might be the D (6 bases). V lost 4 bases, J lost 8 bases, and 11 bases lay in between. This CDR3 region has 13 residues. Germline V gene lookup returns CDR1 SGHTA and CDR2 FQGTGA. The CDR3 DNA is TGTGCCAGCAGCTGGGACATCGGTGGGGAGCTGTTTTTT. This codes for CASSWDIGGELFF.

The table lists this clone with a few counts. This rearrangement joins TRBV19 to TRBJ1-2, with D uncertain. The germline gives CDR1 LNHDA, CDR2 SQIVND (reference sequence). This CDR3 comprises 13 residues. The germline V and J ends were trimmed by 5 bases and 4 bases, with 11 bases remaining between them. CDR3 DNA: TGTGCCAGTAGTCATGAGAAATCCTATGGCTACACCTTC. Residues: CASSHEKSYGYTF.

The CDR3 coding sequence is TGTGCCAGCAGTTCCCGGGACAGGGCTGGAGAGCAGTTCTTC. It is translated as CASSSRDRAGEQFF. The chain couples TRBV28 to TRBJ2-1; 9 positions match TRBD1. This CDR3 has 14 amino acids. The germline V gene encodes CDR1 MDHEN and CDR2 SYDVKM. The V and J ends lost 4 bases and 10 bases, in that order; junction bases with no gene match: 8. Supplemented by reference TRBV28 and TRBJ2-1, the full variable domain reads DVKVTQSSRYLVKRTGEKVFLECVQDMDHENMFWYRQDPGLGLRLIYFSYDVKMKEKGDIPEGYSVSREKKERFSLILESASTNQTSMYLCASSSRDRAGEQFFGPGTRLTVL.

The chain employs TRBV30 and TRBJ2-7, with 7 bases matching TRBD2. J lost 3 bases, V lost 5 bases, and 10 bases had no gene match. CDR1 is GTSNPN and CDR2 is SVGIG in the germline V gene (reference sequence). The CDR3 runs to 14 residues. The CDR3 loop reads CAWCSSGLCYEQYF. Here the CDR3 DNA reads TGTGCCTGGTGTTCTAGCGGTCTTTGCTACGAGCAGTACTTC.

V and J are TRBV9 and TRBJ2-1; no reliable D call. The CDR3 totals 14 residues. Between the trimmed V and J ends, which lost 0 bases and 1 base, there was a span of 5 bases. The germline CDR1 and CDR2 sequences are SGDLS and YYNGEE. The CDR3 protein is CASSVVQSYNEQFF. The CDR3 DNA sequence: TGTGCCAGCAGCGTAGTCCAGTCCTACAATGAGCAGTTCTTC.

CDR3 region: CASSFSQGHSYEQYF. CDR3 in DNA: TGTGCCAGCAGTTTTTCTCAGGGGCACTCTTACGAGCAGTACTTC. The genes are TRBV11-1 and TRBJ2-7; a weak D match, TRBD1 (6 bases). From germline, CDR1 is SGHAT and CDR2 FQDESV (reference sequence). The CDR3 totals 15 residues. The V end was cut by 6 bases, the J end by 4 bases, with 19 bases between.

The sample holds one count of this clone. The gene calls are TRBV18 and TRBJ1-2; possible D gene TRBD1, 5 bases. The ends were cut back, 3 bases at V and 5 bases at J, with 19 bases in the middle. The CDR3 runs 16 residues. Germline lookup yields CDR1 KGHSH and CDR2 LQKENI. CDR3 residues: CASSPGQGKGVYGYTF. The CDR3 DNA follows: TGTGCCAGCTCACCCGGGCAGGGAAAAGGGGTATATGGCTACACCTTC.

The CDR3 nucleotides read TGTGCCAGCAGTGCACTAGCGCCCGAGCAGTACTTC. It encodes CASSALAPEQYF. The chain employs TRBV2 and TRBJ2-7, with TRBD2 identical over 7 bases. V lost 4 bases to trimming and J lost 6 bases; unmatched junction nucleotides: 3. CDR1 is SNHLY, CDR2 FYNNEI, per germline. The CDR3 extends over 12 amino acids.

This sequence joins TRBV9 and TRBJ2-3, with D perhaps matching TRBD1 (7 bases). Trimming took off 5 bases at V and 2 bases at J, with 15 bases between the two ends. CDR1 and CDR2 (germline): SGDLS, YYNGEE. This CDR3 contains 15 residues. CDR3 sequence (DNA): TGTGCCAGCAGGAGGGGGGACAGACACACAGATACGCAGTATTTT. Translated: CASRRGDRHTDTQYF.

This clone turned up a few times. The chain combines TRBV7-3 with TRBJ2-3; D is perhaps TRBD2 (6 bases). V was shortened by 1 base and J by 5 bases, with 7 bases between the two germline ends. The CDR3 has 13 residues. CDR1 and CDR2 from the germline V gene are SGHTA and FQGTGA. CDR3 sequence reads: CASSLMEGDTQYF. The CDR3 coding sequence is TGTGCCAGCAGCTTAATGGAGGGAGATACGCAGTATTTT.

This clone was picked up a small number of times. V and J are TRBV3-1 (or the pseudogene TRBV3-2) and TRBJ2-3; D might be TRBD2 (5 bases). Trimming pared 4 bases from V and 9 bases from J, leaving 14 bases between. CDR3 length equals 13 residues. The V gene's germline CDR1 is LGHDT and CDR2 YNNKEL (reference sequence). CDR3 residues: CASSPRDLGTQYF. The CDR3 nucleotides are TGTGCCAGCAGCCCTCGGGATCTCGGGACGCAGTATTTT.

The V gene is TRBV28, the J gene TRBJ2-7, with TRBD1 as a possible D gene (6 bases). Trimming removed 3 bases at V and 3 bases at J, with 18 bases between. The germline V gene encodes CDR1 MDHEN and CDR2 SYDVKM. This CDR3 has 16 residues. The DNA for the CDR3 is TGTGCCAGCAGTTTCGCAGGGGTATTCCTCGGCTACGAGCAGTACTTC. It encodes CASSFAGVFLGYEQYF.

This sequence joins TRBV28 and TRBJ1-2; D call uncertain. The CDR3 totals 12 residues. With 5 bases removed from V and 7 bases from J, the gap between germline ends came to 11 bases. Germline V CDR1 and CDR2: MDHEN, SYDVKM. CDR3 DNA: TGTGCCAGCAGTGTTCGGGTCTCTGGCTACACCTTC. It encodes CASSVRVSGYTF.

The chain couples TRBV6-5 to TRBJ2-1; tentatively, D is TRBD2 (6 bases). This CDR3 comprises 14 residues. Germline loops: CDR1 MNHEY, CDR2 SVGAGI. The ends were cut back, 6 bases at V and 9 bases at J, with 18 bases in the middle. The CDR3 loop is CASRRDSFPAEQFF. Here the CDR3 DNA reads TGTGCCAGCAGACGGGACTCATTTCCCGCTGAGCAGTTCTTC.

In this sample, this clone turned up once. The rearrangement uses TRBV25-1 and TRBJ1-5, with D perhaps matching TRBD1 (5 bases). Trimming shortened V by 1 base and J by 1 base, and 17 bases separated the two germline ends. The CDR3 totals 18 residues. Germline V gene sequence: CDR1 MGHDK, CDR2 SYGVNS. The CDR3 nucleotides read TGTGCCAGCAGTGAATGGCGCAGGGCAATTGGAAGCAATCAGCCCCAGCATTTT. This translates into CASSEWRRAIGSNQPQHF.

The rearrangement joins TRBV5-1 to TRBJ2-2; 10 bases fit TRBD2. The junction had 6 bases not matched to a gene; V was cut back by 5 bases and J by 5 bases. The CDR3 has 15 amino acids. CDR1 and CDR2 (germline): SGHRS, YFSETQ. In nucleotides, the CDR3 is TGCGCCAGCAGACCGGGACTAGCGCCGACCGGGGAGCTGTTTTTT. This translates into CASRPGLAPTGELFF. Filled out from reference TRBV5-1 and TRBJ2-2, the complete variable domain reads KAGVTQTPRYLIKTRGQQVTLSCSPISGHRSVSWYQQTPGQGLQFLFEYFSETQRNKGNFPGRFSGRQFSNSRSEMNVSTLELGDSALYLCASRPGLAPTGELFFGEGSRLTVL.